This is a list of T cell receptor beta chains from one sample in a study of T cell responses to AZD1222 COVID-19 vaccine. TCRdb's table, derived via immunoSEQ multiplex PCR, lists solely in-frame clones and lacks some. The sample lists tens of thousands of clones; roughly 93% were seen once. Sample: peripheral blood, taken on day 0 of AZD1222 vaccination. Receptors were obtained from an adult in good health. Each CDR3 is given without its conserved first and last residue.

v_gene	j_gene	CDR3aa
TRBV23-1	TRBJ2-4	ASSQAGRTKPLAKNIQY
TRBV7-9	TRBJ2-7	ASSTTRGGYEQY
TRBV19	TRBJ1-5	ASGTNQPQH
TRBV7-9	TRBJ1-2	ASSLRGQGPGYT
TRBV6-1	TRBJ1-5	ASSELERSPQH
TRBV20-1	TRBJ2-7	SADEQY
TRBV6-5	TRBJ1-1	ASRGVGGSATEAF
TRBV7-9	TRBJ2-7	ASSPRDSSYEQY
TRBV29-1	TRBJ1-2	SAAGTGGYGYT
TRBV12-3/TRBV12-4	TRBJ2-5	ASSGGGRETQY
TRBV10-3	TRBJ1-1	AISSGHPNTEAF
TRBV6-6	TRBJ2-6	ASSYSYSGANVLT
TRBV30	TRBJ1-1	AWKATGVPEAF
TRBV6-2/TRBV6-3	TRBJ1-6	ASSYSGTGGVWSPLH
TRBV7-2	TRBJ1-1	ASSLARDEAEAF
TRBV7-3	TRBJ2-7	ASSLYPGYEQY
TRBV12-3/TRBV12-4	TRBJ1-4	ASSLQGGEKLF
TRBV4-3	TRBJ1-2	ASSLDRGNYGYT
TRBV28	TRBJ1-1	ASSPLERTINTEAF
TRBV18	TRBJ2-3	ASSRTGGTFTDTQY
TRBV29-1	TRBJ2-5	SVEPQPIQETQY
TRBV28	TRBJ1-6	ASKGTGNSPLH
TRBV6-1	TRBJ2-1	ASSEVNPGVVGFTEQF
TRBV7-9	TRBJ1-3	ASIAARASSGNTIY
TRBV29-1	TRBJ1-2	SVELGPTGGLYT
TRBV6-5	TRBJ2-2	ASKGELADTGELF
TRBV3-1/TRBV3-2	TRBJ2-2	ASSQGELLNTGELF
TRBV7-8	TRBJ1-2	ASSLVGIDGYT
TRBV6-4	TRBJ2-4	ASSGGQGQVQY
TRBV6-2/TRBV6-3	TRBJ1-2	ASSYDSGPYGYT
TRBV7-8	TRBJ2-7	ASSSGPGGEQY
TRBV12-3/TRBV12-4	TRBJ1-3	ASSPYSGNTIY
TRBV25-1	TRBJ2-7	ATTGGGGNSYEQY
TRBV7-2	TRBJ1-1	ASSLMPTIHTEAF
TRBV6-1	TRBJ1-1	ASSDSGVGKAEAF
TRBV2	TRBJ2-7	ASRAGKYSYEQY
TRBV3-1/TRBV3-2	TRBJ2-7	ASSQVITGTEQY
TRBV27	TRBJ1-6	ASSLKAGTGLSSPLH
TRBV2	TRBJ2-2	ASSEEQNTGELF
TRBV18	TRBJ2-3	ASSPPIGERTQY
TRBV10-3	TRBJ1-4	AISGRTAGDRGEKLF
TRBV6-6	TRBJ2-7	ASRSDRGYEQY
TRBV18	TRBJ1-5	ASSPGENQPQH
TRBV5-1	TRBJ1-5	ASSLDGTGYQPQH
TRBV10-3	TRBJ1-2	AISESRGYGYGYT
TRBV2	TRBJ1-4	ASRRGNEKLF